This TCR beta chain is drawn from a study of cytomegalovirus exposure and HLA in healthy donors. General study findings and limits: HLA restriction was apparent for most CMV-associated TCR beta chains in a later analysis. A missense DCLRE1C variant was associated with V- and J-gene trimming of TCR beta chains in a later analysis, and an independent cohort replicated the association. A later analysis reportedly identified an Asian-associated ancestry cluster as carrying fewer N-insertions than the roughly 670-donor mean.

Donors were ostensibly healthy at sampling, although undocumented immune exposures were probable. The V end was cut by 5 bases, the J end by 0 bases, with 14 bases between. This CDR3 has 16 residues. Germline V gene sequence: CDR1 MNHEY, CDR2 SMNVEV (reference sequence). In the case of this clone: Its target is unknown.

Amplification used 60 Vbeta primers and 13 Jbeta primers. Only in-frame clones appear in the TCRdb table, and some are missing; sequencing was by immunoSEQ multiplex PCR. The sample includes about 150,000 clones, roughly 70% of them seen just once. What was sequenced was PBMCs. The clonotype originates from a man aged 25-40 years in good health and CMV-seropositive. The chain recombines TRBV27 with TRBJ1-5; the D gene is possibly TRBD1 (6 bases). This chain's CDR3 is CASSGGGSFSNQPQHF. CDR3 sequence (DNA): TGTGCCAGCAGTGGGGGGGGCAGCTTTAGCAATCAGCCCCAGCATTTT.